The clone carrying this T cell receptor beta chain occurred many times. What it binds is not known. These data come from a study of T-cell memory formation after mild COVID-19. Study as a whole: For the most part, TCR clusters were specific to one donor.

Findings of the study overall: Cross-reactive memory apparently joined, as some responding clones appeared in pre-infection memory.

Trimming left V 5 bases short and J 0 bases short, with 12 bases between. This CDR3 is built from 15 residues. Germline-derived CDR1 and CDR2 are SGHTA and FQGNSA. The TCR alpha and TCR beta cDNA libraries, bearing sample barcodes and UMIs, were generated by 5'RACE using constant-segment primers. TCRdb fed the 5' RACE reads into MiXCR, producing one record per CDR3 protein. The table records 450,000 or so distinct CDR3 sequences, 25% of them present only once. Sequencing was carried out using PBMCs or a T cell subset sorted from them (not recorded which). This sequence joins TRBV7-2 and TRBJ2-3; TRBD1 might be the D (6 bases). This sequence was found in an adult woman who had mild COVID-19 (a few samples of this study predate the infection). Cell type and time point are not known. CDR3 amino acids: CASSAWGPSTDTQYF. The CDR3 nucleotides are TGTGCCAGCAGCGCTTGGGGGCCTAGCACAGATACGCAGTATTTT.